Sequencing of this TCR beta chain was carried out in a study of blood T cells in healthy people across ages. This CDR3 has 17 residues. Germline V gene sequence: CDR1 DFQATT, CDR2 SNEGSKA (reference sequence). With 5 bases clipped from V and 4 bases from J, the junction kept 15 bases outside the gene matches. With a J-beta primer mix and a sample-barcoded 5' primer, a second PCR ran about 7 to 12 cycles. TCRdb re-called the 5' RACE reads with MiXCR, one entry per CDR3 protein. Here the sample spans approximately 1.5 million distinct CDR3 sequences, roughly 32% being singletons. For this clonotype: Its antigen is still unknown.

Study outcomes and limitations: Older age coincided with a roughly linear decline in TCR beta diversity per million T cells.

Researchers isolated at least 7 million PBMCs per sample. V gene TRBV20-1 combines with J gene TRBJ2-1; 9 bases agree with TRBD2. The sequence derives from a woman aged 25-40 years in good health. The sample taken for sequencing was blood. CDR3 bases: TGCAGTGCTTCTCAAGGGCGGGGGGGCTCGGGATACAATGAGCAGTTCTTC. Protein product: CSASQGRGGSGYNEQFF.